Below, one T cell receptor (beta chain) is given with its context. This sample stems from a study of radiation and T cells in renal cell carcinoma. Documented time point: blood 4 weeks post-SBRT, at nephrectomy. Treatment noted: 15 Gy SBRT to primary tumor, nephrectomy 4 weeks later. Assay: immunoSEQ multiplex PCR; the TCRdb copy retains only in-frame clones and omits some. The data hold about 100,000 clones, with more than 65% observed a single time. V was pared by 9 bases and J by 0 bases, with 9 bases between. This CDR3 contains 13 residues. Germline CDR1 reads LNHDA; CDR2 reads SQIVND (reference sequence).

Here the sequenced sample was blood, taken from a patient whose treatment included radiotherapy and nephrectomy. This TCR was recovered from a man aged 55-75 years with renal cell carcinoma. The V and J genes are TRBV19 and TRBJ1-5; possible D gene TRBD1, 5 bases. The CDR3: CASEGYSNQPQHF. The CDR3, as DNA: TGTGCCAGCGAGGGGTATAGCAATCAGCCCCAGCATTTT.